The 29 T cell receptor beta chains reported below all come from one sample, sequenced in a study of radiotherapy plus CTLA-4 blockade in lung cancer (dated by TCRdb to between 2017 and 2018). Library creation used the immunoSEQ multiplex PCR assay. Entries here come from immuneACCESS through TCRdb and include only in-frame sequences with V and J called. Some clones fail to appear in such tables; in the studies checked, an unresolved V gene covers under half of the shortfall, and the cause of the remainder is unknown. Counted in this sample were 65,000 to 85,000 clones; less than 85% of them appeared once. Clones ranked in the top ten supply approximately 15% of the sample. Material: peripheral blood, obtained from a patient treated with radiotherapy plus ipilimumab. These receptors originate from a human donor with non-small cell lung cancer whose response to radiotherapy plus ipilimumab could not be evaluated. Some clones in this sample may be carry-over from other donors' samples.

A note on this clone: This sample includes further DNA sequences coding for the same CDR3. The V call is TRBV2, the J call TRBJ1-6, with D possibly being TRBD1 (5 bases). The V end was cut by 6 bases, the J end by 4 bases, with 7 bases between. The length of the CDR3 is 13 residues. Germline CDR1 SNHLY, CDR2 FYNNEI. CDR3 sequence reads: CASRTDYNSPLHF. The CDR3 DNA sequence: TGTGCCAGCAGGACAGATTATAATTCACCCCTCCACTTT.

The rearrangement uses TRBV10-3 and TRBJ2-5, with 9 positions matching TRBD1. The CDR3 runs 14 residues. CDR1 is ENHRY, CDR2 SYGVKD, per germline. V lost 10 bases, J lost 4 bases, and 10 bases stayed unmatched. For the CDR3, the DNA is TGTGCCACCCGGACTCCGGACAGGGGAGAGACCCAGTACTTC. Translated, it gives CATRTPDRGETQYF.

J is TRBJ2-2 and V is TRBV6-1; a possible D gene is TRBD2 (5 bases). The CDR3 contains 13 residues. Germline lookup yields CDR1 MNHNS and CDR2 SASEGT. The V end was cut by 2 bases, the J end by 8 bases, with 9 bases between. The CDR3 is CASSELAIGELFF. CDR3 sequence (DNA): TGTGCCAGCAGTGAACTAGCCATAGGGGAGCTGTTTTTT.

This clone was observed a few times. The chain's CDR3 is CAIKRGGASYEQYF. CDR3 in DNA: TGTGCCATCAAACGTGGGGGCGCGTCCTACGAGCAGTACTTC. The J gene is TRBJ2-7, the V gene TRBV10-3; D possibly corresponds to TRBD1 (6 bases). Between the trimmed V and J ends, which lost 7 bases and 1 base, there was a span of 14 bases. This CDR3 is built from 14 residues. Per germline, CDR1 ENHRY and CDR2 SYGVKD.

The J gene is TRBJ2-7, the V gene TRBV7-9; 7 nucleotides align to TRBD1. CDR3 length: 15 amino acids. The V gene end was trimmed by 5 bases and the J gene end by 3 bases; junction bases not matched to a gene: 10. Germline CDR1 SEHNR, CDR2 FQNEAQ (reference sequence). CDR3 in DNA: TGTGCCAGCAGCGAACGCCCGGGACAGTTCTACGAGCAGTACTTC. It yields the protein CASSERPGQFYEQYF.

The J gene is TRBJ2-3, the V gene TRBV19, with 7 positions matching TRBD1. This CDR3 region has 16 residues. The germline gives CDR1 LNHDA, CDR2 SQIVND (reference sequence). V lost 3 bases to trimming and J lost 0 bases; unmatched junction nucleotides: 6. The CDR3 nucleotides are TGTGCCAGTAGTATGGGCACAGGGGTGAGCACAGATACGCAGTATTTT. Protein product: CASSMGTGVSTDTQYF.

The V call is TRBV27, the J call TRBJ1-6; D uncertain. There are 12 residues in the CDR3. V was cut by 7 bases and J by 4 bases, with 5 bases left in between. The germline V gene encodes CDR1 MNHEY and CDR2 SMNVEV (reference sequence). The CDR3 loop is CASTQYNSPLHF. The CDR3 DNA reads TGTGCCAGCACTCAGTATAATTCACCCCTCCACTTT.

This sequence joins TRBV5-1 and TRBJ2-3; 14 bases align to TRBD2. After removal of 3 bases from V and 3 bases from J, the junction contained 9 bases not matched to a gene. Germline V gene lookup returns CDR1 SGHRS and CDR2 YFSETQ. This CDR3 region has 18 residues. This chain's CDR3 is CASSSGLAGVVGTDTQYF. DNA for the CDR3: TGCGCCAGCAGCTCGGGACTAGCGGGGGTGGTGGGTACAGATACGCAGTATTTT.

The chain links TRBV27 to TRBJ1-1, with D unresolved. Between the trimmed V and J ends, which lost 9 bases and 0 bases, there was a span of 11 bases. Germline-derived CDR1 and CDR2 are MNHEY and SMNVEV (reference sequence). The CDR3 is 13 residues long. The chain's CDR3 is CASSGQMNTEAFF. The CDR3 DNA follows: TGTGCCAGTTCAGGCCAGATGAACACTGAAGCTTTCTTT.

This clone has just a few counts. A junction boundary mismatches the germline segment, possibly from a read error. The V gene is TRBV7-2, the J gene TRBJ2-2; tentative D call: TRBD2 (5 bases). The germline V gene encodes CDR1 SGHTA and CDR2 FQGNSA. The CDR3 sequence is 12 residues long. Here the CDR3 reads CASSLENGELFF. DNA for the CDR3: TGTGCCAGCAGCTTAGAGAACGGGGAACTGTTTTTT. Based on the CDR3 plus reference TRBV7-2 and TRBJ2-2, the full variable domain is GAGVSQSPSNKVTEKGKDVELRCDPISGHTALYWYRQSLGQGLEFLIYFQGNSAPDKSGLPSDRFSAERTGGSVSTLTIQRTQQEDSAVYLCASSLENGELFFGEGSRLTVL.

The rearrangement uses TRBV2 and TRBJ1-5; no firm D call. Germline CDR1 SNHLY, CDR2 FYNNEI. The CDR3 length is 14 residues. Deletions cut 3 bases from V and 0 bases from J, with 6 bases between. This CDR3 is CASSDFYSNQPQHF. For the CDR3, the DNA is TGTGCCAGCAGTGACTTCTATAGCAATCAGCCCCAGCATTTT.

The gene calls are TRBV6-1 and TRBJ2-3, with D uncertain. The CDR3 has 14 amino acids. V lost 5 bases and J 4 bases, leaving 13 bases between the germline ends. Germline CDR1 is MNHNS and CDR2 is SASEGT. CDR3 sequence (DNA): TGTGCCAGCAGTTATAGCCCCCGTGCAGATACGCAGTATTTT. It translates to CASSYSPRADTQYF.

CDR3 DNA sequence: TGTGCCAGCAGACCCGGACAGGGGTTCCCCTACGAGCAGTACTTC. Its translation is CASRPGQGFPYEQYF. V gene TRBV28 combines with J gene TRBJ2-7, with 9 bases matching TRBD1. V trimming: 6 bases; J trimming: 2 bases; junction bases outside the gene matches: 8. CDR1 and CDR2 (germline): MDHEN, SYDVKM. The CDR3 is made up of 15 amino acids.

The rearrangement links TRBV4-2 to TRBJ1-1; no reliable D call. Germline values: CDR1 LGHNA, CDR2 YNFKEQ. This CDR3 region has 14 residues. V lost 1 base, J lost 0 bases, and 6 bases lay in between. The CDR3 DNA follows: TGTGCCAGCAGCCAAGGCAGTATGAACACTGAAGCTTTCTTT. Its translation is CASSQGSMNTEAFF.

The CDR3 here is CASSWNSYNEQFF. The CDR3 DNA follows: TGTGCCAGCAGTTGGAACAGCTACAATGAGCAGTTCTTC. J is TRBJ2-1 and V is TRBV6-5; D gene ambiguous. This CDR3 contains 13 residues. Deletions cut 4 bases from V and 3 bases from J, with 7 bases between. Germline CDR1 and CDR2: MNHEY and SVGAGI.

The rearrangement joins TRBV6-1 to TRBJ2-7, with D maybe TRBD2 (5 bases). The length of the CDR3 is 13 residues. V was shortened by 4 bases and J by 5 bases, with 12 bases between the two germline ends. CDR1 and CDR2 from the germline V gene are MNHNS and SASEGT. The CDR3: CASSGGNRDEQYF. Written as DNA, the CDR3 is TGTGCCAGCAGTGGAGGGAATAGGGACGAGCAGTACTTC.

The chain joins TRBV5-1 to TRBJ2-7; 12 bases match TRBD1. In germline, CDR1 is SGHRS, CDR2 YFSETQ. The trim removed 7 bases at V and 7 bases at J, leaving 9 bases unmatched. The CDR3 is 14 amino acids. The CDR3, as DNA: TGCGCCAGCCGGCCCGGGACAGGGGGCGGTGAGCAGTACTTC. It translates to CASRPGTGGGEQYF.

The chain uses TRBV7-9 and TRBJ2-7; 7 bases line up with TRBD2. Germline CDR1 and CDR2: SEHNR and FQNEAQ (reference sequence). The CDR3 is made up of 14 amino acids. V was clipped by 1 base and J by 3 bases; unmatched bases: 3. For the CDR3, the DNA is TGTGCCAGCAGCTTAGGTTCGGGGGGCTACGAGCAGTACTTC. Translated, it gives CASSLGSGGYEQYF.

DNA of the CDR3: TGTGCCACCAAGACCGGTTGGGGGGGCTATGGCTACACCTTC. This encodes CATKTGWGGYGYTF. This chain links TRBV28 with TRBJ1-2; the D gene is possibly TRBD1 (5 bases). Germline V gene sequence: CDR1 MDHEN, CDR2 SYDVKM. This CDR3 has 14 amino acids. V was clipped by 10 bases and J by 4 bases, with 19 bases between them.

This chain joins TRBV5-4 and TRBJ1-2; 7 bases line up with TRBD1. The CDR3 runs 15 residues. Germline values: CDR1 SGHNT, CDR2 YYREEE (reference sequence). The V segment lost 0 bases and the J segment 0 bases; nucleotides outside the gene matches: 2. DNA of the CDR3: TGTGCCAGCAGCTTGGGACAGGGAACTAACTATGGCTACACCTTC. Translating it yields CASSLGQGTNYGYTF.

V usage is TRBV6-1 and J usage is TRBJ2-7, with D perhaps matching TRBD2 (5 bases). The CDR3 is 14 amino acids. Trimming pared 6 bases from V and 6 bases from J, leaving 18 bases between. The germline gives CDR1 MNHNS, CDR2 SASEGT. The CDR3 DNA reads as TGTGCCAGCAGGGACTTAGCGAAAGATGGCGAGCAGTACTTC. Translating gives CASRDLAKDGEQYF.

The chain is built from TRBV6-5 and TRBJ1-3; perhaps TRBD1 as D (5 bases). CDR3 length: 14 residues. V was shortened by 4 bases and J by 7 bases, with 14 bases between the two germline ends. The germline CDR1 and CDR2 sequences are MNHEY and SVGAGI. In DNA form, the CDR3 reads TGTGCCAGCAGTTCGCTTGGTGGGGGGAACACCATATATTTT. It translates to CASSSLGGGNTIYF.

The chain has TRBV27 and TRBJ2-1; 12 bases agree with TRBD2. The CDR3 is made up of 14 amino acids. V was pared by 7 bases and J by 4 bases, with 2 bases of the junction left unmatched. Germline loops: CDR1 MNHEY, CDR2 SMNVEV (reference sequence). CDR3 nucleotides: TGTGCCAGCAAAGGACTAGCGGGATACAATGAGCAGTTCTTC. This codes for CASKGLAGYNEQFF.

This clone was seen a single time. As DNA, the CDR3 is TGTGCCAGCAGCTTCCCTTTATTACAAGAGACCCAGTACTTC. Translated: CASSFPLLQETQYF. The V call is TRBV7-2, the J call TRBJ2-5; D is unresolved. V was cut by 3 bases and J by 2 bases, with 10 bases left in between. There are 14 residues in the CDR3. Germline CDR1 and CDR2: SGHTA and FQGNSA.

This clone was observed once. This chain connects TRBV4-3 to TRBJ2-1; 8 bases match TRBD2. The ends lost 0 bases at V and 3 bases at J; junction bases unmatched: 1. Germline V gene sequence: CDR1 LGHNA, CDR2 YSLEER. The CDR3 has 15 amino acids. The CDR3 loop reads CASSQDRGGYNEQFF. Written as DNA, the CDR3 is TGCGCCAGCAGCCAAGATCGGGGGGGCTACAATGAGCAGTTCTTC.

The chain uses TRBV9 and TRBJ2-2; 8 nucleotides line up with TRBD1. In germline, CDR1 is SGDLS, CDR2 YYNGEE. V shed 2 bases and J 1 base; nucleotides not matched to a gene: 7. CDR3 size: 17 residues. CDR3 DNA sequence: TGTGCCAGCAGCGTTTCTTCCGGGACAGGGAACACCGGGGAGCTGTTTTTT. Protein: CASSVSSGTGNTGELFF.

The chain employs TRBV29-1 and TRBJ2-7; 7 bases are a match to TRBD1. J was trimmed by 0 bases and V by 6 bases; bases with no gene match: 8. This CDR3 contains 14 residues. Germline values: CDR1 SQVTM, CDR2 ANQGSEA. This CDR3 is CSVATGTLSYEQYF. The CDR3 coding sequence is TGCAGCGTGGCGACAGGGACCCTCTCCTACGAGCAGTACTTC.

The chain joins TRBV19 to TRBJ1-5; TRBD1 agrees at 9 bases. This CDR3 has 21 amino acids. The germline V gene encodes CDR1 LNHDA and CDR2 SQIVND (reference sequence). The trim removed 5 bases at V and 0 bases at J, leaving 20 bases unmatched. CDR3 in DNA: TGTGCCAGTAGTCCGGGACAGGGCGACAACGTATGGGTCTATAGCAATCAGCCCCAGCATTTT. It yields the protein CASSPGQGDNVWVYSNQPQHF.

The gene calls are TRBV5-1 and TRBJ2-5; TRBD2 might be the D (7 bases). V lost 4 bases to trimming and J lost 3 bases, with 13 bases between them. Germline V gene lookup returns CDR1 SGHRS and CDR2 YFSETQ. The CDR3 spans 14 residues. The CDR3 DNA reads as TGCGCCAGCAGCCCTTGGGGGGGCAAAGAGACCCAGTACTTC. Its protein product is CASSPWGGKETQYF.